This TCR beta chain was sequenced for a study of tumor and adjacent non-tumor tissue in lung cancer. Study-wide background: On average, productive TCRbeta reads reached roughly 3.9 million per sample. Regarding the study as a whole: Significantly higher TCR diversity was found in tumor than normal lung. Higher tumor TCR diversity was associated with shorter survival. In normal lung, the top 100 clones were significantly more dominant than in tumor.

RNA was extracted from bulk tissue without any cell sorting. Only one count was recorded for this clonotype. The antigen is not known. It is likely a read error, because the conserved phenylalanine at the end of the CDR3 is missing. The CDR3 length is 13 residues. Germline V gives CDR1 SGHAT, CDR2 FQNNGV. TCRbeta libraries were built with three rounds of nested PCR, modified from ARM-PCR. Using its own MiXCR run on the multiplex PCR reads, TCRdb lists one record per CDR3 protein. Altogether 90,000 or so distinct CDR3 sequences are present, 61% being singletons, with the ten largest covering 15%. Source material: lung tumor tissue. The chain uses TRBV11-2 and TRBJ2-1, with D unresolved. The origin of this receptor is a man in his 70s with non-small cell lung cancer. CDR3 nucleotides: TGTGCCAACAGCTTAGGTTCCCTCAATGAGCAGTTCTCC. Translating it yields CANSLGSLNEQFS.